Each of the 22 T cell receptor beta chains below was sequenced from the same sample in a study of T cells after yellow fever vaccination. A single record per CDR3 protein comes from TCRdb applying MiXCR to the 5' RACE reads. The table shows hundreds of thousands of distinct CDR3 sequences, with more than 9% occurring only once. Sequenced here: PBMCs, sampled on the day of the yellow fever booster vaccination. Every receptor here comes from a young man who received the YFV17D yellow fever vaccine.

The chain recombines TRBV20-1 with TRBJ1-2; 7 positions match TRBD1. Trimming took 3 bases from V and 0 from J; bases not matched to a gene: 16. Germline-derived CDR1 and CDR2 are DFQATT and SNEGSKA (reference sequence). The CDR3 spans 18 residues. CDR3 DNA: TGCAGTGCTAGCGACAGCAGTGGTAACAGGGGAGCTAACTATGGCTACACCTTC. The encoded protein is CSASDSSGNRGANYGYTF.

In this sample, this clonotype turned up a few times. The V and J genes are TRBV29-1 and TRBJ2-3; a weak D match, TRBD1 (5 bases). The germline V and J ends were trimmed by 5 bases and 8 bases, with 17 bases remaining between them. The CDR3 length is 13 residues. Germline CDR1 SQVTM, CDR2 ANQGSEA. CDR3 protein: CSVFSWGDGTQYF. CDR3 nucleotides: TGCAGCGTTTTTTCCTGGGGCGATGGTACGCAGTATTTT.

The rearrangement joins TRBV18 to TRBJ2-7, with D tentatively TRBD2 (6 bases). The germline V gene has CDR1 KGHSH and CDR2 LQKENI. The CDR3 sequence is 15 residues long. Trimming shortened V by 4 bases and J by 4 bases, and 17 bases separated the two germline ends. This chain's CDR3 is CASSHDSAGLYEQYF. In DNA form, the CDR3 reads TGTGCCAGCTCACACGACTCCGCGGGGCTTTACGAGCAGTACTTC.

This clonotype was found a few times. The chain couples TRBV28 to TRBJ2-7; a weak D match, TRBD1 (6 bases). Trimming shortened V by 6 bases and J by 2 bases, and 20 bases separated the two germline ends. The CDR3 is 16 amino acids. Germline V CDR1 and CDR2: MDHEN, SYDVKM. CDR3: CASSLFWTVPPYEQYF. The CDR3 DNA follows: TGTGCCAGCAGCCTTTTCTGGACAGTCCCTCCCTACGAGCAGTACTTC.

The CDR3 region has the DNA TGTGCCAGCCGCCTTTCGGGTGGGGCCAACGTCCTGACTTTC. Residues: CASRLSGGANVLTF. This chain uses TRBV12-3 or TRBV12-4 with TRBJ2-6; D is unresolved. There are 14 residues in the CDR3. The ends were cut back, 8 bases at V and 3 bases at J, with 11 bases in the middle.

In its sample, this clonotype was seen a few times. This rearrangement joins TRBV5-6 to TRBJ2-7; D could derive from TRBD1 or TRBD2 (6 bases each). V was clipped by 7 bases and J by 4 bases, with 30 bases between them. Germline loops: CDR1 SGHDT, CDR2 YYEEEE. CDR3 length: 18 residues. CDR3 in amino acids: CASQPSGGGRENPYEQYF. CDR3 in DNA: TGTGCCAGCCAACCCAGCGGTGGGGGGCGAGAAAACCCATACGAGCAGTACTTC.

This chain connects TRBV28 to TRBJ2-3; the match to TRBD2 covers 8 bases. The CDR3 has 16 residues. Germline values: CDR1 MDHEN, CDR2 SYDVKM. The junction had 11 bases not matched to a gene; V was cut back by 4 bases and J by 5 bases. CDR3 sequence: CASSSGAGGFLDTQYF. CDR3 DNA sequence: TGTGCCAGCAGTTCCGGGGCGGGAGGTTTCTTAGATACGCAGTATTTT. Full variable domain (missing parts from reference TRBV28 and TRBJ2-3): DVKVTQSSRYLVKRTGEKVFLECVQDMDHENMFWYRQDPGLGLRLIYFSYDVKMKEKGDIPEGYSVSREKKERFSLILESASTNQTSMYLCASSSGAGGFLDTQYFGPGTRLTVL.

This clonotype was seen only a few times. This chain links TRBV27 with TRBJ2-3, with D uncertain. CDR1 MNHEY and CDR2 SMNVEV come from the germline V gene (reference sequence). The CDR3 length is 14 residues. V lost 7 bases and J 1 base, leaving 12 bases between the germline ends. The CDR3 nucleotides read TGTGCCAGCACCCACCCGGGCCGCACAGATACGCAGTATTTT. Encoded protein: CASTHPGRTDTQYF.

The chain employs TRBV29-1 and TRBJ1-2; the D gene is possibly TRBD1 (5 bases). CDR1 and CDR2 from the germline V gene are SQVTM and ANQGSEA. V was cut by 5 bases and J by 0 bases, with 13 bases left in between. CDR3 size: 14 residues. CDR3 sequence reads: CSVTGRVANYGYTF. The CDR3 coding sequence is TGCAGCGTTACTGGCAGGGTAGCTAACTATGGCTACACCTTC.

In DNA form, the CDR3 reads TGCGCCAGCAGCTTGAGGGGGACAGCTGAAAAACTGTTTTTT. Amino acid sequence: CASSLRGTAEKLFF. The chain combines TRBV5-1 with TRBJ1-4, with TRBD1 matching over 7 bases. This CDR3 is 14 amino acids long. Germline V gene lookup returns CDR1 SGHRS and CDR2 YFSETQ. Trimming at V came to 1 base and at J to 7 bases, leaving 4 bases not matched to a gene.

The rearrangement uses TRBV11-2 and TRBJ2-1; 9 nucleotides align to TRBD2. The CDR3 covers 16 residues. Germline assignment: CDR1 SGHAT and CDR2 FQNNGV. V was pared by 5 bases and J by 9 bases, with 14 bases of the junction left unmatched. This CDR3 is CASSPAVGLAGSEQFF. As DNA, the CDR3 is TGTGCCAGCAGCCCCGCGGTTGGGCTAGCGGGATCTGAGCAGTTCTTC.

There are a few counts of this clonotype. The chain combines TRBV29-1 with TRBJ1-1; D gene uncertain. Germline CDR1 is SQVTM and CDR2 is ANQGSEA. The CDR3 is made up of 13 amino acids. Trimming took 0 bases from V and 1 from J, leaving 6 bases between them. The CDR3 region is CSVEDWGNTEAFF. CDR3 nucleotide sequence: TGCAGCGTTGAAGACTGGGGGAACACTGAAGCTTTCTTT.

V and J are TRBV7-9 and TRBJ2-1; TRBD2 matches 13 bases. The CDR3 sequence is 14 residues long. V trimming: 5 bases; J trimming: 10 bases; junction bases outside the gene matches: 5. The germline V gene has CDR1 SEHNR and CDR2 FQNEAQ (reference sequence). The CDR3 DNA sequence: TGTGCCAGCAGCCAGGGACTAGCGGGAACGGAGCAGTTCTTC. Protein product: CASSQGLAGTEQFF. The full variable domain, its missing parts supplied by reference TRBV7-9 and TRBJ2-1, is DTGVSQNPRHKITKRGQNVTFRCDPISEHNRLYWYRQTLGQGPEFLTYFQNEAQLEKSRLLSDRFSAERPKGSFSTLEIQRTEQGDSAMYLCASSQGLAGTEQFFGPGTRLTVL.

The rearrangement uses TRBV6-5 and TRBJ2-5; weak D call: TRBD2 (6 bases). The CDR3 is made up of 14 amino acids. The germline gives CDR1 MNHEY, CDR2 SVGAGI. V was pared by 2 bases and J by 1 base, with 8 bases between. The CDR3 protein is CASSYQRAQETQYF. In DNA, the CDR3 is TGTGCCAGCAGTTACCAGCGGGCCCAAGAGACCCAGTACTTC.

This clonotype was seen ten or more times. This chain connects TRBV5-1 to TRBJ2-3, with D possibly matching TRBD1 (5 bases). This CDR3 region has 14 residues. V gave up 1 base and J gave up 6 bases, with 12 bases separating them. Germline V CDR1 and CDR2: SGHRS, YFSETQ. In nucleotides, the CDR3 is TGCGCCAGCAGCTTGAGGGGCCCCTTTGATACGCAGTATTTT. This sequence encodes CASSLRGPFDTQYF. The full variable domain, rest sourced from reference TRBV5-1 and TRBJ2-3, is KAGVTQTPRYLIKTRGQQVTLSCSPISGHRSVSWYQQTPGQGLQFLFEYFSETQRNKGNFPGRFSGRQFSNSRSEMNVSTLELGDSALYLCASSLRGPFDTQYFGPGTRLTVL.

Only a few counts were recorded for this clonotype. This chain joins TRBV7-9 and TRBJ1-6; D possibly corresponds to TRBD1 (6 bases). V gave up 5 bases and J gave up 10 bases, with 21 bases separating them. CDR3 length equals 16 residues. Germline assignment: CDR1 SEHNR and CDR2 FQNEAQ (reference sequence). CDR3: CASSGAGQRDLSPLHF. The DNA for the CDR3 is TGTGCCAGCAGCGGCGCGGGACAAAGGGATCTGTCACCCCTCCACTTT.

The V gene is TRBV12-3 or TRBV12-4, the J gene TRBJ2-5; possible D gene TRBD2, 6 bases. The V end was cut by 11 bases, the J end by 5 bases, with 33 bases between. The CDR3 covers 18 residues. Here the CDR3 DNA reads TGTGCCCTAGCCCAAAGAAAAATGACCAGGGAAGGAGGGGAGACCCAGTACTTC. Its protein product is CALAQRKMTREGGETQYF.

On this clonotype itself: This may come from a read error, since a much larger clone is one base off. The chain has TRBV5-5 and TRBJ2-7, with 9 positions matching TRBD1. Per the germline V gene, CDR1 is SGHKS and CDR2 is YYEKEE (reference sequence). This CDR3 has 17 amino acids. The CDR3 nucleotides are TGTACCAGCATCCCCCTTCACCAAGGGACAGGGAATCACGAGCAGTACTTC. The encoded protein is CTSIPLHQGTGNHEQYF.

The table lists this clonotype with a few counts. V is TRBV29-1 and J is TRBJ2-3; 7 positions match TRBD2. Germline loops: CDR1 SQVTM, CDR2 ANQGSEA. Germline trimming cut 1 base from V and 0 bases from J; bases unmatched to any gene: 7. The CDR3 is made up of 16 amino acids. The CDR3 DNA reads as TGCAGCGTTGAAGGGCCAGCGGGAACTAGCACAGATACGCAGTATTTT. Its translation is CSVEGPAGTSTDTQYF.

The V call is TRBV12-5, the J call TRBJ2-7; the D gene could be TRBD1 or TRBD2 (5 bases each). The germline gives CDR1 LGHNT, CDR2 FRNRAP. Trimming pared 7 bases from V and 2 bases from J, leaving 15 bases between. There are 14 residues in the CDR3. CDR3 protein: CASAPGTITYEQYF. CDR3 in DNA: TGTGCTAGTGCCCCGGGGACGATCACCTACGAGCAGTACTTC.

This clonotype was seen more than once but under ten times. The gene calls are TRBV6-2 or TRBV6-3 and TRBJ2-5, with TRBD2 matching over 7 bases. V was clipped by 7 bases and J by 4 bases; unmatched bases: 9. Looked up from germline, CDR1 is MNHEY and CDR2 is SVGEGT. This CDR3 spans 14 amino acids. CDR3 in DNA: TGTGCCAGCAAGGGATTGCGGGAGACAGAGACCCAGTACTTC. It yields the protein CASKGLRETETQYF.

This clonotype was counted between two and nine times. This sequence joins TRBV5-1 and TRBJ1-1; 8 bases fit TRBD1. CDR3 length: 15 amino acids. The germline V gene encodes CDR1 SGHRS and CDR2 YFSETQ. V lost 1 base to trimming and J lost 5 bases; unmatched junction nucleotides: 7. The CDR3 coding sequence is TGCGCCAGCAGCTTGCCGACAGGGGCGGGGACTGAAGCTTTCTTT. Translated, it gives CASSLPTGAGTEAFF.